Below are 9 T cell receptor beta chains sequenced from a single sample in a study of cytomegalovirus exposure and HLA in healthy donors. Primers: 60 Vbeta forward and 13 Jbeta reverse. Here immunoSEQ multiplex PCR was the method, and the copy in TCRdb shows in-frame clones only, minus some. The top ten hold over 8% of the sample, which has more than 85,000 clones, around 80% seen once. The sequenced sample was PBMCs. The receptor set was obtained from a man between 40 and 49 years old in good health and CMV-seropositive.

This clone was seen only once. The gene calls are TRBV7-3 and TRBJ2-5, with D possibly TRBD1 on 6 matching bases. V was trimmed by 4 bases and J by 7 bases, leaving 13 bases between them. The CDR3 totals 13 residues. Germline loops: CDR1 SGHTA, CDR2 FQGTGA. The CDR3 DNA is TGTGCCAGCAGCTCTCAGGGGCCGGGGACCCAGTACTTC. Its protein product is CASSSQGPGTQYF. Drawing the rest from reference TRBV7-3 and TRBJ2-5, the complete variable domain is GAGVSQTPSNKVTEKGKYVELRCDPISGHTALYWYRQSLGQGPEFLIYFQGTGAADDSGLPNDRFFAVRPEGSVSTLKIQRTERGDSAVYLCASSSQGPGTQYFGPGTRLLVL.

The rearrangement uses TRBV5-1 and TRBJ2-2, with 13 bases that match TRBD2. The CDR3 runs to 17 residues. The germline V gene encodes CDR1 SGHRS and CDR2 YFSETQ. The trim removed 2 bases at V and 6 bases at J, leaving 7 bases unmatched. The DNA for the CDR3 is TGCGCCAGCAGCTTCTTCCGGACTAGCGGGAGACCCGGGGAGCTGTTTTTT. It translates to CASSFFRTSGRPGELFF.

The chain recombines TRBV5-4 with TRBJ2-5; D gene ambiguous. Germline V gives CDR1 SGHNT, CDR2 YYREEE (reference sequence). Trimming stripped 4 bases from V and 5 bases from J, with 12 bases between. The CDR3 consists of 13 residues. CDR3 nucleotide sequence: TGTGCCAGCAGCCTCAGTGGCAGGGAGACCCAGTACTTC. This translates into CASSLSGRETQYF.

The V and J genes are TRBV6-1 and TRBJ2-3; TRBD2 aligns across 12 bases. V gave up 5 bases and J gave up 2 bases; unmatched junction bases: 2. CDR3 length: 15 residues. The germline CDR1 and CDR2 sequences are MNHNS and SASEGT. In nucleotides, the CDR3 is TGTGCCAGCAGTAGGACTAGCGGGGCCACAGATACGCAGTATTTT. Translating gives CASSRTSGATDTQYF.

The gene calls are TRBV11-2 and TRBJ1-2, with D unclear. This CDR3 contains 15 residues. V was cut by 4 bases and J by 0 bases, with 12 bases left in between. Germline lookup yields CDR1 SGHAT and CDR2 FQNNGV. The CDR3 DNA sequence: TGTGCCAGCAGCTCCGCCTACGGGGCTAACTATGGCTACACCTTC. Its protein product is CASSSAYGANYGYTF.

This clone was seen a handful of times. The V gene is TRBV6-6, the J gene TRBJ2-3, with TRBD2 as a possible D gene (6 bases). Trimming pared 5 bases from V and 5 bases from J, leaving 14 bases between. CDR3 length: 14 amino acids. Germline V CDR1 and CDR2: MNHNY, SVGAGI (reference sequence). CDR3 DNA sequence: TGTGCCAGCAGTCAGGGACGGGGAGGAGATACGCAGTATTTT. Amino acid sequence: CASSQGRGGDTQYF.

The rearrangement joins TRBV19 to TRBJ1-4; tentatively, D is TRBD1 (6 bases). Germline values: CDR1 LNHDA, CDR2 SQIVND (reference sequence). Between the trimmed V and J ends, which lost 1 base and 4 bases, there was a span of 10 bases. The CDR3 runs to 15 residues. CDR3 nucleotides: TGTGCCAGTAGTATAGTTCAGGGGCTTAATGAAAAACTGTTTTTT. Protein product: CASSIVQGLNEKLFF.

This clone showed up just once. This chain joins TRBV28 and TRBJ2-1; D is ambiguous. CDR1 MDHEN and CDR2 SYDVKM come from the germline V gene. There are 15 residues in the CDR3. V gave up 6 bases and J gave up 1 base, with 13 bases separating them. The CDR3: CASRPGSESYNEQFF. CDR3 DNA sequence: TGTGCCAGCAGGCCGGGTTCGGAGTCCTACAATGAGCAGTTCTTC. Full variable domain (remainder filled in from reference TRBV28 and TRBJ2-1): DVKVTQSSRYLVKRTGEKVFLECVQDMDHENMFWYRQDPGLGLRLIYFSYDVKMKEKGDIPEGYSVSREKKERFSLILESASTNQTSMYLCASRPGSESYNEQFFGPGTRLTVL.

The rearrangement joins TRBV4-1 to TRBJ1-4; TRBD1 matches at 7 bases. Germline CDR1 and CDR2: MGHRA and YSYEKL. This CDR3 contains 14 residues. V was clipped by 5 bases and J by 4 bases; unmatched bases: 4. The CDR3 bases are TGCGCCAGCAGCACGACAGGGAATAATGAAAAACTGTTTTTT. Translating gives CASSTTGNNEKLFF.